Listed here are 14 T cell receptor beta chains from one sample, sequenced in a study of OX40 agonist ivuxolimab in advanced cancers. TCRdb keeps only in-frame clones here, not all; method: immunoSEQ multiplex PCR. The sample includes roughly 69,000 clones, under 95% of them seen just once. The specimen comprised CD4+ or CD8+ T cells sorted from blood, sampled in a trial of the OX40 agonist ivuxolimab. These receptors were obtained from an adult with an advanced solid tumor such as melanoma, head and neck, liver or kidney cancer.

This sequence joins TRBV30 and TRBJ2-5, with D perhaps matching TRBD1 (5 bases). CDR1 and CDR2 (germline): GTSNPN, SVGIG (reference sequence). The length of the CDR3 is 13 residues. The V and J ends lost 0 bases and 5 bases respectively, with 10 bases between them. The CDR3 region is CAWSVKGAETQYF. In DNA form, the CDR3 reads TGTGCCTGGAGTGTCAAAGGGGCCGAGACCCAGTACTTC.

This clone was seen more than once but under ten times. The chain couples TRBV2 to TRBJ1-3; 9 nucleotides agree with TRBD1. The germline gives CDR1 SNHLY, CDR2 FYNNEI. With 5 bases clipped from V and 2 bases from J, the junction kept 4 bases outside the gene matches. This CDR3 is 15 amino acids long. The CDR3 DNA reads as TGTGCCAGCAGTTTGCGACAGGGGGCTGGAAACACCATATATTTT. It yields the protein CASSLRQGAGNTIYF. The full variable domain, with the rest looked up from reference TRBV2 and TRBJ1-3, is EPEVTQTPSHQVTQMGQEVILRCVPISNHLYFYWYRQILGQKVEFLVSFYNNEISEKSEIFDDQFSVERPDGSNFTLKIRSTKLEDSAMYFCASSLRQGAGNTIYFGEGSWLTVV.

This clone was seen a single time. The chain recombines TRBV6-6 with TRBJ1-2; D gene uncertain. In germline, CDR1 is MNHNY, CDR2 SVGAGI (reference sequence). CDR3 length: 13 residues. With 4 bases removed from V and 3 bases from J, the gap between germline ends came to 9 bases. CDR3 protein: CASSSPPYYGYTF. DNA for the CDR3: TGTGCCAGCAGTTCCCCCCCCTACTATGGCTACACCTTC.

This sequence joins TRBV10-3 and TRBJ1-2; TRBD1 matches 7 bases. Germline V gives CDR1 ENHRY, CDR2 SYGVKD. Trimming cost V 0 bases and J 8 bases; bases outside gene matches: 6. The CDR3 has 14 residues. The CDR3 DNA reads TGTGCCATCAGTGAGTCGTCAGGGGGGCGAGGCTACACCTTC. As protein: CAISESSGGRGYTF.

The chain recombines TRBV27 with TRBJ1-1; perhaps TRBD1 as D (5 bases). Trimming removed 5 bases at V and 7 bases at J, with 11 bases between. CDR1 and CDR2 from the germline V gene are MNHEY and SMNVEV (reference sequence). There are 12 residues in the CDR3. The CDR3 here is CASSTLDSEAFF. As DNA, the CDR3 is TGTGCCAGCAGTACCCTAGACAGTGAAGCTTTCTTT.

J is TRBJ1-3 and V is TRBV30; D is undetermined. The ends were cut back, 4 bases at V and 0 bases at J, with 7 bases in the middle. Germline-derived CDR1 and CDR2 are GTSNPN and SVGIG (reference sequence). CDR3 size: 13 residues. DNA for the CDR3: TGTGCCTGGACTTCCTTCTCTGGAAACACCATATATTTT. Translating gives CAWTSFSGNTIYF.

CDR3 DNA: TGTGCCAGCAGTTTATCATTCCGGGGGGAAGCTTTCTTT. As protein: CASSLSFRGEAFF. This chain connects TRBV27 to TRBJ1-1; tentatively, D is TRBD1 (5 bases). The germline V gene encodes CDR1 MNHEY and CDR2 SMNVEV (reference sequence). Trimming pared 0 bases from V and 8 bases from J, leaving 10 bases between. The CDR3 spans 13 residues.

The J gene is TRBJ2-7, the V gene TRBV12-2; the table's D call, TRBD2, was not checked against the DNA. TRBV12-2 is given as a pseudogene. The CDR3 totals 15 residues. The CDR3 protein is CASLWRLAENYEQYF. The CDR3 bases are TGTGCAAGTCTTTGGAGACTAGCGGAGAACTACGAGCAGTACTTC.

This sequence joins TRBV11-1 and TRBJ1-5, with D possibly TRBD1 on 6 matching bases. CDR1 SGHAT and CDR2 FQDESV come from the germline V gene (reference sequence). The CDR3 has 15 residues. Trimming took 2 bases from V and 2 from J, leaving 10 bases between them. The CDR3 DNA sequence: TGTGCCAGCAGCTTAAGGGGGTGGGGCAATCAGCCCCAGCATTTT. Protein product: CASSLRGWGNQPQHF.

This clone was recorded once. V is TRBV5-8 and J is TRBJ1-3, with D maybe TRBD1 (6 bases). Germline CDR1 and CDR2: SGHTS and YDEGEE. Deletions cut 4 bases from V and 1 base from J, with 9 bases between. The CDR3 is 14 residues long. CDR3 coding DNA: TGTGCCAGCAGCGCAGGGGTGTCTGGAAACACCATATATTTT. Protein sequence: CASSAGVSGNTIYF.

J is TRBJ2-1 and V is TRBV10-3; 7 bases map to TRBD2. CDR1 is ENHRY, CDR2 SYGVKD, per germline. V was clipped by 5 bases and J by 5 bases; unmatched bases: 9. There are 15 residues in the CDR3. The CDR3 is CAISLSGVADNEQFF. The CDR3 nucleotides are TGTGCCATCAGTTTGAGCGGGGTGGCGGACAATGAGCAGTTCTTC.

To note about this clone: A junction end diverges from the germline sequence, so it may reflect a read error. As DNA, the CDR3 is TGTGCCAGCAGCCCCGCCCCCTCGACTAGCTCCCACGAGCAGTACTTC. Translated, it gives CASSPAPSTSSHEQYF. The V gene is TRBV7-3, the J gene TRBJ2-5, with 7 bases fitting TRBD2. TRBJ2-7 explains the end of the DNA better; the J call may be wrong. The CDR3 runs to 16 residues. Germline V gene data show CDR1 as SGHTA and CDR2 as FQGTGA.

The chain uses TRBV29-1 and TRBJ1-1; D perhaps matches TRBD1 (5 bases). Germline loops: CDR1 SQVTM, CDR2 ANQGSEA. The CDR3 is 13 residues long. V was clipped by 8 bases and J by 8 bases, with 21 bases between them. The CDR3 reads CSSKRGTPLEAFF. DNA for the CDR3: TGCAGCTCTAAGCGGGGGACGCCCCTAGAAGCTTTCTTT.

This sequence joins TRBV19 and TRBJ2-1, with TRBD1 matching over 9 bases. V lost 4 bases, J lost 7 bases, and 5 bases stayed unmatched. Per the germline V gene, CDR1 is LNHDA and CDR2 is SQIVND (reference sequence). The CDR3 covers 14 residues. The CDR3 protein is CASSTGTGRNEQFF. The DNA for the CDR3 is TGTGCCAGTAGTACAGGGACAGGGAGGAATGAGCAGTTCTTC.